This T cell receptor (beta chain) originates from a study of identical twins. One entry per CDR3 protein, called by TCRdb with MiXCR from the 5' RACE reads. The repertoire holds hundreds of thousands of distinct CDR3 sequences, with over 9% as singletons. The CDR3 totals 14 residues. V lost 4 bases to trimming and J lost 9 bases, with 13 bases between them. The table lists this clonotype with a few counts. These same records also appear under a second study, on yellow fever vaccine responses in identical twins.

This clonotype originated in a woman younger than 30 in good health. The rearrangement joins TRBV12-3 or TRBV12-4 to TRBJ1-6; a possible D gene is TRBD1 (6 bases). The sequenced material came from PBMCs. In DNA, the CDR3 is TGTGCCAGCAGTTCCCAAGGGGGAAGTTCACCCCTCCACTTT. Amino acids: CASSSQGGSSPLHF.